This T cell receptor beta chain derives from a study of response to subunit inactivated influenza vaccine. Trimming removed 4 bases from V and 12 bases from J; junction bases left unmatched: 6. Germline V gives CDR1 SGHDN, CDR2 FVKESK. This CDR3 comprises 13 residues. Using its own MiXCR run on the RT-PCR reads, TCRdb lists one record per CDR3 protein. The repertoire holds hundreds of thousands of distinct CDR3 sequences, with about 7.6% as singletons. This chain links TRBV14 with TRBJ2-7; 13 nucleotides match TRBD2. This TCR was recovered from a man between 50 and 69 years old who received an inactivated influenza vaccine. The source was PBMCs from blood, collected around 25 months after vaccination. DNA of the CDR3: TGTGCCAGCAGCCCCGGACTAGCGGGAGCGGTGTACTTC. As protein: CASSPGLAGAVYF.